A single sample gave rise to the 27 T cell receptor beta chains below, sequenced in a study of CD4 T cells in relation to SARS-CoV-2 and coronaviruses. Antigens of these TCRs are unknown. Using immunoSEQ multiplex PCR, the repertoire was profiled, and TCRdb retains in-frame clones only, with some absent. In the table there are some 30,000 clones, around three quarters of which are singletons. Sequencing was done on a sample of memory CD4+ T cells from PBMCs, cultured in vitro. The receptor set was obtained from an adult with COVID-19.

The V and J genes are TRBV20-1 and TRBJ2-2; 9 nucleotides align to TRBD2. V gave up 3 bases and J gave up 6 bases; unmatched junction bases: 5. CDR1 is DFQATT, CDR2 SNEGSKA, per germline (reference sequence). This CDR3 is 14 amino acids long. The CDR3 reads CSASLAGMAGELFF. Written as DNA, the CDR3 is TGCAGTGCTAGTCTAGCGGGAATGGCCGGGGAGCTGTTTTTT.

This CDR3 reads CSASLGQKNSPLHF. The CDR3 nucleotides read TGCAGTGCTAGTCTCGGACAGAAAAATTCACCCCTCCACTTT. The chain couples TRBV20-1 to TRBJ1-6; tentatively, D is TRBD1 (6 bases). The CDR3 consists of 14 residues. The germline V gene encodes CDR1 DFQATT and CDR2 SNEGSKA (reference sequence). Trimming left V 3 bases short and J 7 bases short, with 13 bases between.

This chain joins TRBV7-2 and TRBJ2-7; possible D gene TRBD1, 6 bases. There are 14 residues in the CDR3. V lost 0 bases and J 3 bases, leaving 9 bases between the germline ends. CDR1 is SGHTA and CDR2 is FQGNSA in the germline V gene. This CDR3 is CASSLALDSYEQYF. The CDR3 DNA reads as TGTGCCAGCAGCTTAGCCCTGGACAGCTACGAGCAGTACTTC.

This clone has just a few counts. The chain employs TRBV7-2 and TRBJ1-3; D remains unclear. The CDR3 extends over 11 amino acids. Trimming removed 8 bases at V and 4 bases at J, with 6 bases between. CDR1 and CDR2 (germline): SGHTA, FQGNSA. This CDR3 reads CASAKGNTIYF. For the CDR3, the DNA is TGTGCCAGCGCTAAGGGAAACACCATATATTTT.

The chain joins TRBV7-9 to TRBJ2-7; no clear D gene. CDR3 length: 14 residues. V lost 2 bases to trimming and J lost 6 bases, with 14 bases between them. Germline CDR1 SEHNR, CDR2 FQNEAQ (reference sequence). The CDR3 is CASSLNSGSPEQYF. For the CDR3, the DNA is TGTGCCAGCAGCTTAAACTCAGGTTCACCCGAGCAGTACTTC.

This sequence joins TRBV6-2 or TRBV6-3 and TRBJ1-4, with a possible D match to TRBD1 (5 bases). Germline V lookup: CDR1 MNHEY, CDR2 SVGEGT. V was shortened by 3 bases and J by 6 bases, with 14 bases between the two germline ends. The CDR3 runs 15 residues. The CDR3 nucleotides are TGTGCCAGCAGTTATAAGTCGGGGACTTATGAAAAACTGTTTTTT. This codes for CASSYKSGTYEKLFF.

This clone was counted once. The chain carries TRBV28 and TRBJ2-3; D is unresolved. Germline CDR1 and CDR2: MDHEN and SYDVKM. V was pared by 2 bases and J by 4 bases, with 4 bases between. The CDR3 sequence is 12 residues long. The CDR3 DNA reads TGTGCCAGCAGTTTAGCATCAGATACGCAGTATTTT. Its translation is CASSLASDTQYF.

The chain combines TRBV27 with TRBJ2-7; D remains unclear. V lost 6 bases and J lost 6, with 15 bases in between. Germline lookup yields CDR1 MNHEY and CDR2 SMNVEV (reference sequence). The CDR3 totals 13 residues. CDR3 region: CASSPGPISEQYF. Written as DNA, the CDR3 is TGTGCCAGCAGCCCCGGTCCCATTAGCGAGCAGTACTTC.

The chain has TRBV28 and TRBJ1-2; no definite D call. In germline, CDR1 is MDHEN, CDR2 SYDVKM. With 10 bases removed from V and 3 bases from J, the gap between germline ends came to 12 bases. The CDR3 has 12 residues. Here the CDR3 DNA reads TGTGCCACTTTAGGGAGCCACTATGGCTACACCTTC. Its translation: CATLGSHYGYTF.

The chain joins TRBV7-2 to TRBJ2-2; D is undetermined. The CDR3 consists of 14 residues. The V end was cut by 2 bases, the J end by 5 bases, with 9 bases between. Germline CDR1 SGHTA, CDR2 FQGNSA. Here the CDR3 reads CASSLRLGTGELFF. The CDR3 DNA sequence: TGTGCCAGCAGCTTACGTCTGGGAACCGGGGAGCTGTTTTTT. Together with reference TRBV7-2 and TRBJ2-2, the CDR3 gives the full variable domain: GAGVSQSPSNKVTEKGKDVELRCDPISGHTALYWYRQSLGQGLEFLIYFQGNSAPDKSGLPSDRFSAERTGGSVSTLTIQRTQQEDSAVYLCASSLRLGTGELFFGEGSRLTVL.

There are a few counts of this clone. V gene TRBV7-2 combines with J gene TRBJ1-6; D unclear. Deletions cut 4 bases from V and 10 bases from J, with 17 bases between. The germline CDR1 and CDR2 sequences are SGHTA and FQGNSA. CDR3 length: 15 residues. CDR3 region: CASSYGTVIGSPLHF. DNA of the CDR3: TGTGCCAGCAGCTACGGAACCGTTATTGGGTCACCCCTCCACTTT.

This chain links TRBV3-1 (or the pseudogene TRBV3-2) with TRBJ2-7, with D tentatively TRBD2 (6 bases). The CDR3 is made up of 15 amino acids. Trimming shortened V by 4 bases and J by 4 bases, and 17 bases separated the two germline ends. Germline V gives CDR1 LGHDT, CDR2 YNNKEL (reference sequence). The CDR3 loop reads CASSPEGLNHYEQYF. The CDR3 bases are TGTGCCAGCAGCCCCGAGGGACTGAACCATTACGAGCAGTACTTC.

This chain connects TRBV24-1 to TRBJ2-3, with 16 bases matching TRBD2. The CDR3 contains 18 residues. CDR1 and CDR2 from the germline V gene are KGHDR and SFDVKD. J lost 3 bases, V lost 5 bases, and 7 bases had no gene match. The CDR3 sequence: CATSASGLAGGLTDTQYF. For the CDR3, the DNA is TGTGCCACCAGTGCCTCGGGACTAGCGGGAGGGTTGACAGATACGCAGTATTTT.

The CDR3 region has the DNA TGTGCCAGCAGTCTCCGGGACCTCTTAGGCAGTAATGAAAAACTGTTTTTT. It yields the protein CASSLRDLLGSNEKLFF. V and J are TRBV28 and TRBJ1-4; D perhaps matches TRBD1 (5 bases). V was trimmed by 5 bases and J by 4 bases, leaving 20 bases between them. This CDR3 is 17 amino acids long. Germline lookup yields CDR1 MDHEN and CDR2 SYDVKM.

This chain connects TRBV23-1 to TRBJ1-6; tentative D call: TRBD1 (5 bases). TRBV23-1 is marked as an open reading frame, function uncertain. Trimming cost V 4 bases and J 6 bases, with 13 bases left between them. This CDR3 spans 15 amino acids. CDR3 sequence: CASSRRTGGNSPLHF. The CDR3 DNA sequence: TGCGCCAGCAGTCGAAGAACAGGCGGTAATTCACCCCTCCACTTT.

In its sample, this clone was seen a few times. CDR3 loop: CASSLAGNYGYTF. The CDR3 DNA reads as TGTGCCAGCAGCTTGGCGGGGAACTATGGCTACACCTTC. V and J are TRBV5-4 and TRBJ1-2; no definite D call. CDR1 and CDR2 (germline): SGHNT, YYREEE (reference sequence). CDR3 size: 13 residues. Trimming cost V 0 bases and J 2 bases, with 5 bases left between them.

CDR3: CAIRGTDTQYF. The CDR3 region has the DNA TGTGCCATCAGGGGAACAGATACGCAGTATTTT. The chain links TRBV10-3 to TRBJ2-3, with no clear D. The V and J ends lost 6 bases and 3 bases respectively, with 4 bases between them. The CDR3 consists of 11 residues. Germline assignment: CDR1 ENHRY and CDR2 SYGVKD.

This clone was observed a few times. The chain is built from TRBV2 and TRBJ2-7; 11 positions match TRBD2. Per germline, CDR1 SNHLY and CDR2 FYNNEI. The CDR3 is made up of 13 amino acids. The ends lost 9 bases at V and 2 bases at J; junction bases unmatched: 3. As DNA, the CDR3 is TGTGCCAGTCAGACTAGCGGGACCTACGAGCAGTACTTC. Residues: CASQTSGTYEQYF.

This clone turned up a few times. The chain combines TRBV7-2 with TRBJ1-2, with TRBD1 identical over 7 bases. CDR3 length: 13 residues. The germline V gene has CDR1 SGHTA and CDR2 FQGNSA. V was pared by 3 bases and J by 7 bases, with 5 bases of the junction left unmatched. The CDR3 DNA reads TGTGCCAGCAGCTTGGGACAGACCCCTGGCTACACCTTC. Protein: CASSLGQTPGYTF. Full variable domain (outside the CDR3, taken from reference TRBV7-2 and TRBJ1-2): GAGVSQSPSNKVTEKGKDVELRCDPISGHTALYWYRQSLGQGLEFLIYFQGNSAPDKSGLPSDRFSAERTGGSVSTLTIQRTQQEDSAVYLCASSLGQTPGYTFGSGTRLTVV.

This clone was observed once. The chain joins TRBV6-5 to TRBJ1-1; D perhaps matches TRBD1 (5 bases). V lost 7 bases to trimming and J lost 0 bases, with 15 bases between them. The CDR3 runs 15 residues. Germline CDR1 is MNHEY and CDR2 is SVGAGI. CDR3 bases: TGTGCCAGCACCGGCAGGGTCTTCGTGAACACTGAAGCTTTCTTT. It yields the protein CASTGRVFVNTEAFF.

The chain couples TRBV29-1 to TRBJ2-3; 7 bases line up with TRBD1. V dropped 2 bases and J dropped 5; count of bases not matched to a gene: 7. CDR1 and CDR2 (germline): SQVTM, ANQGSEA. CDR3 length equals 14 residues. CDR3 DNA: TGCAGCGTTGAACTAGACAGGGCGGGAGATACGCAGTATTTT. This translates into CSVELDRAGDTQYF.

In DNA form, the CDR3 reads TGTGCCAGTAGTACCACAGGGTTCGGTGTTACTGAAGCTTTCTTT. Protein product: CASSTTGFGVTEAFF. The V gene is TRBV19, the J gene TRBJ1-1, with D possibly TRBD1 on 6 matching bases. Trimming left V 4 bases short and J 5 bases short, with 17 bases between. CDR1 is LNHDA and CDR2 is SQIVND in the germline V gene (reference sequence). CDR3 size: 15 residues.

This clone was observed a few times. The chain couples TRBV5-8 to TRBJ2-1; TRBD1 might be the D (5 bases). V was cut by 2 bases and J by 7 bases, with 10 bases left in between. CDR1 and CDR2 (germline): SGHTS, YDEGEE. This CDR3 is 13 amino acids long. The CDR3, as DNA: TGTGCCAGCAGCTTAGGGGCTGGGAATGAGCAGTTCTTC. It translates to CASSLGAGNEQFF.

This rearrangement joins TRBV7-2 to TRBJ2-5; TRBD2 might be the D (6 bases). Deletions cut 3 bases from V and 4 bases from J, with 18 bases between. The germline gives CDR1 SGHTA, CDR2 FQGNSA. This CDR3 contains 16 residues. CDR3 sequence reads: CASSLFLASGRETQYF. The DNA of the CDR3 is TGTGCCAGCAGCTTGTTTCTAGCGTCCGGAAGAGAGACCCAGTACTTC.

This clone came up a few times. CDR3 residues: CASGLEDTEAFF. The DNA of the CDR3 is TGTGCTAGTGGTTTGGAAGACACTGAAGCTTTCTTT. The chain uses TRBV12-5 and TRBJ1-1, with D hard to call. Germline assignment: CDR1 LGHNT and CDR2 FRNRAP. Trimming took off 1 base at V and 3 bases at J, with 3 bases between the two ends. The CDR3 covers 12 residues.

The gene calls are TRBV12-5 and TRBJ2-7; tentatively, D is TRBD1 (5 bases). Germline V gives CDR1 LGHNT, CDR2 FRNRAP. The CDR3 spans 13 residues. Trimming took 3 bases from V and 0 from J, leaving 6 bases between them. This chain's CDR3 is CASGFDSSYEQYF. CDR3 sequence (DNA): TGTGCTAGTGGTTTCGACAGCTCCTACGAGCAGTACTTC.

This sequence joins TRBV19 and TRBJ1-2; TRBD1 is a possible D gene (5 bases). The germline V and J ends were trimmed by 7 bases and 1 base, with 16 bases remaining between them. This CDR3 region has 15 residues. Germline-derived CDR1 and CDR2 are LNHDA and SQIVND (reference sequence). The CDR3, as DNA: TGTGCCAGTACTCAGGACGGGGCGCTTAACTATGGCTACACCTTC. Translation gives CASTQDGALNYGYTF.